The 20 T cell receptor beta chains given below trace back to one sample, sequenced in a study of CD8 T cells in Susac syndrome. Random hexamers primed reverse transcription of about 0.5 to 1 ug RNA. TCRdb itself ran the immunoSEQ multiplex PCR reads through MiXCR, one entry per CDR3 protein. This sample carries around 150,000 distinct CDR3 sequences, less than 95% of them seen once, and the ten largest clones take about 0.1%. The sample taken for sequencing was CD4+ T cells from PBMCs. These receptors originate from a human donor with multiple sclerosis.

The chain uses TRBV7-9 and TRBJ2-7; a possible D gene is TRBD2 (6 bases). The CDR3 is 13 amino acids. Germline V CDR1 and CDR2: SEHNR, FQNEAQ (reference sequence). Deletions cut 2 bases from V and 5 bases from J, with 10 bases between. In DNA, the CDR3 is TGTGCCAGCAGCTTAACCCGCGGGGACGAGCAGTACTTC. Amino acids: CASSLTRGDEQYF.

This clonotype appeared once. The chain joins TRBV6-2 or TRBV6-3 to TRBJ2-7; D possibly uses TRBD1 or TRBD2 (5 bases each). The length of the CDR3 is 16 residues. CDR1 and CDR2 (germline): MNHEY, SVGEGT. V was shortened by 4 bases and J by 2 bases, with 18 bases between the two germline ends. The CDR3 sequence: CASSWMTGTGTYEQYF. CDR3 nucleotide sequence: TGTGCCAGCAGTTGGATGACCGGGACGGGGACCTACGAGCAGTACTTC.

V is TRBV28 and J is TRBJ1-5; no clear D. The CDR3 totals 13 residues. Germline V gives CDR1 MDHEN, CDR2 SYDVKM. V dropped 5 bases and J dropped 4 bases, with 9 bases sitting between them. The CDR3 bases are TGTGCCAGCAGTCCCTTTCGTAATCAGCCCCAGCATTTT. Its translation is CASSPFRNQPQHF.

In nucleotides, the CDR3 is TGTGCCAGCACCCTGATGGACGGACGGCGCGAGCAGTACTTC. It is translated as CASTLMDGRREQYF. The chain carries TRBV5-5 and TRBJ2-7; D not resolved. The CDR3 length is 14 residues. From germline, CDR1 is SGHKS and CDR2 YYEKEE (reference sequence). Deletions cut 6 bases from V and 6 bases from J, with 19 bases between.

This chain joins TRBV2 and TRBJ2-4; 7 bases agree with TRBD1. The CDR3 runs 13 residues. Germline V CDR1 and CDR2: SNHLY, FYNNEI. Losses at the gene ends were 4 bases for V and 9 bases for J; bases not matched to a gene: 6. CDR3 protein: CASSGQGSTIQYF. The DNA of the CDR3 is TGTGCCAGCAGTGGACAGGGCAGCACCATTCAGTACTTC.

This chain connects TRBV6-5 to TRBJ1-2; 11 nucleotides agree with TRBD1. The trim removed 6 bases at V and 8 bases at J, leaving 11 bases unmatched. CDR3 length: 15 residues. Germline V gene data show CDR1 as MNHEY and CDR2 as SVGAGI. CDR3 nucleotide sequence: TGTGCCAGCAGCCCCTCCGGGACAGGGGGACGGGGCTACACCTTC. Encoded protein: CASSPSGTGGRGYTF.

This rearrangement joins TRBV25-1 to TRBJ1-4; TRBD1 might be the D (5 bases). Trimming left V 0 bases short and J 5 bases short, with 10 bases between. The CDR3 runs 15 residues. The germline V gene encodes CDR1 MGHDK and CDR2 SYGVNS. The CDR3 DNA sequence: TGTGCCAGCAGTGAATATCTGGGACGGAATGAAAAACTGTTTTTT. Its translation: CASSEYLGRNEKLFF.

The rearrangement uses TRBV29-1 and TRBJ1-2, with D unclear. V lost 7 bases and J 3 bases, leaving 9 bases between the germline ends. Germline V CDR1 and CDR2: SQVTM, ANQGSEA. The CDR3 covers 11 residues. CDR3 nucleotides: TGCAGCGGGGGTAGTGACTATGGCTACACCTTC. It encodes CSGGSDYGYTF. Full variable domain (missing parts from reference TRBV29-1 and TRBJ1-2): SAVISQKPSRDICQRGTSLTIQCQVDSQVTMMFWYRQQPGQSLTLIATANQGSEATYESGFVIDKFPISRPNLTFSTLTVSNMSPEDSSIYLCSGGSDYGYTFGSGTRLTVV.

The chain is built from TRBV18 and TRBJ1-1; D gene unclear. V was cut by 3 bases and J by 0 bases, with 11 bases left in between. The CDR3 loop spans 15 amino acids. Germline V gene data show CDR1 as KGHSH and CDR2 as LQKENI. CDR3 nucleotide sequence: TGTGCCAGCTCACCTAACCGCGACATGAACACTGAAGCTTTCTTT. Protein product: CASSPNRDMNTEAFF.

The chain combines TRBV6-5 with TRBJ2-5; a possible D gene is TRBD2 (6 bases). Trimming took off 4 bases at V and 2 bases at J, with 14 bases between the two ends. The CDR3 has 15 amino acids. From germline, CDR1 is MNHEY and CDR2 SVGAGI. CDR3 in amino acids: CASSFTDYYQETQYF. The CDR3 coding sequence is TGTGCCAGCAGTTTCACGGACTACTATCAAGAGACCCAGTACTTC.

The chain combines TRBV27 with TRBJ2-7; D not certain. The CDR3 runs to 13 residues. From germline, CDR1 is MNHEY and CDR2 SMNVEV (reference sequence). Trimming shortened V by 1 base and J by 5 bases, and 9 bases separated the two germline ends. The CDR3 region is CASSLLGPHEQYF. In DNA, the CDR3 is TGTGCCAGCAGTTTATTAGGACCCCACGAGCAGTACTTC.

The chain employs TRBV24-1 and TRBJ2-1, with 9 bases that match TRBD2. J gave up 8 bases and V 1 base, and 11 bases lay outside the gene matches. The V gene's germline CDR1 is KGHDR and CDR2 SFDVKD. This CDR3 region has 17 residues. The CDR3 coding sequence is TGTGCCACCAGTGATTTAGCGACGGCTAGCGGGAACCATGAGCAGTTCTTC. It is translated as CATSDLATASGNHEQFF.

The chain uses TRBV18 and TRBJ1-5, with D tentatively TRBD1 (6 bases). The V gene's germline CDR1 is KGHSH and CDR2 LQKENI. The CDR3 consists of 15 residues. V was trimmed by 3 bases and J by 5 bases, leaving 14 bases between them. CDR3 DNA: TGTGCCAGCTCACCGTCGACAGGCTGGGATCAGCCCCAGCATTTT. Its translation is CASSPSTGWDQPQHF. Full variable domain (rest looked up from reference TRBV18 and TRBJ1-5): NAGVMQNPRHLVRRRGQEARLRCSPMKGHSHVYWYRQLPEEGLKFMVYLQKENIIDESGMPKERFSAEFPKEGPSILRIQQVVRGDSAAYFCASSPSTGWDQPQHFGDGTRLSIL.

This clonotype was detected once. The chain links TRBV2 to TRBJ2-7; possibly TRBD2 for D (6 bases). This CDR3 spans 15 amino acids. Per germline, CDR1 SNHLY and CDR2 FYNNEI. The V gene lost 4 bases and the J gene lost 0 bases, with 13 bases spanning the gap. The CDR3 DNA reads as TGTGCCAGCAGTGGTCCGAAAGCGGGCTCCTACGAGCAGTACTTC. Translation gives CASSGPKAGSYEQYF.

V gene TRBV30 combines with J gene TRBJ1-1; 7 bases are a match to TRBD1. V gave up 4 bases and J gave up 10 bases; unmatched junction bases: 6. There are 11 residues in the CDR3. CDR1 and CDR2 (germline): GTSNPN, SVGIG (reference sequence). CDR3 loop: CAWNQGVGAFF. CDR3 DNA sequence: TGTGCCTGGAATCAGGGGGTTGGAGCTTTCTTT. Based on the CDR3 plus reference TRBV30 and TRBJ1-1, the full variable domain is SQTIHQWPATLVQPVGSPLSLECTVEGTSNPNLYWYRQAAGRGLQLLFYSVGIGQISSEVPQNLSASRPQDRQFILSSKKLLLSDSGFYLCAWNQGVGAFFGQGTRLTVV.

The chain links TRBV5-1 to TRBJ2-6, with 8 bases aligning to TRBD1. With 4 bases clipped from V and 2 bases from J, the junction kept 2 bases outside the gene matches. The CDR3 is 15 amino acids. Germline V gene data show CDR1 as SGHRS and CDR2 as YFSETQ. The CDR3 DNA sequence: TGCGCCAGCAGCCTGGGACAGGCTGGGGCCAACGTCCTGACTTTC. Amino acid sequence: CASSLGQAGANVLTF.

This chain joins TRBV12-3 or TRBV12-4 and TRBJ2-4; the D gene is possibly TRBD1 (5 bases). The CDR3 is 14 residues long. V gave up 3 bases and J gave up 3 bases, with 9 bases separating them. The CDR3 coding sequence is TGTGCCAGCAGTTTGGTAGGGGACAAAAACATTCAGTACTTC. It specifies CASSLVGDKNIQYF.

Here the CDR3 DNA reads TGTGCCAGCAGCTCCCTTCAGGCCGGGGAGCTGTTTTTT. Its protein is CASSSLQAGELFF. The chain carries TRBV7-2 and TRBJ2-2; D gene uncertain. Germline values: CDR1 SGHTA, CDR2 FQGNSA. Trimming took off 4 bases at V and 6 bases at J, with 9 bases between the two ends. The CDR3 has 13 residues. The full variable domain, rest sourced from reference TRBV7-2 and TRBJ2-2, is GAGVSQSPSNKVTEKGKDVELRCDPISGHTALYWYRQSLGQGLEFLIYFQGNSAPDKSGLPSDRFSAERTGGSVSTLTIQRTQQEDSAVYLCASSSLQAGELFFGEGSRLTVL.

The chain uses TRBV4-1 and TRBJ1-2; D not resolved. Trimming stripped 1 base from V and 4 bases from J, with 10 bases between. CDR3 size: 14 residues. Germline CDR1 MGHRA, CDR2 YSYEKL. The CDR3 sequence: CASSQVPPVYGYTF. DNA for the CDR3: TGCGCCAGCAGCCAAGTTCCGCCGGTCTATGGCTACACCTTC.

The chain carries TRBV28 and TRBJ1-1, with D unclear. CDR1 MDHEN and CDR2 SYDVKM come from the germline V gene. CDR3 size: 13 residues. Trimming left V 1 base short and J 10 bases short, with 13 bases between. DNA of the CDR3: TGTGCCAGCAGTTTATTGTCAGGCCGGCGAGCTTTCTTT. Translated, it gives CASSLLSGRRAFF. Looking up the rest from reference TRBV28 and TRBJ1-1 gives the full variable domain: DVKVTQSSRYLVKRTGEKVFLECVQDMDHENMFWYRQDPGLGLRLIYFSYDVKMKEKGDIPEGYSVSREKKERFSLILESASTNQTSMYLCASSLLSGRRAFFGQGTRLTVV.